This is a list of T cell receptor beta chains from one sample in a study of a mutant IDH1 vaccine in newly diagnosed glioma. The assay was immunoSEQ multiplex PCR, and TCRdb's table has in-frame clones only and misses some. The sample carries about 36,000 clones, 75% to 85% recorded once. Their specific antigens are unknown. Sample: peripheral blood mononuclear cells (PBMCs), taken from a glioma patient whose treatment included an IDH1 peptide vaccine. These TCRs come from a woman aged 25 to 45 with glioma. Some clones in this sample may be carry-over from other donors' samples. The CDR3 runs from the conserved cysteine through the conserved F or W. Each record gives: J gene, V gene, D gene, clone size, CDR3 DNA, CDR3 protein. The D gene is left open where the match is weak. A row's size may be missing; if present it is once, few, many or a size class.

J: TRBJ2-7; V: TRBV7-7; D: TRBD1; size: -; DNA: TGTGCTAGCAGCCGGGACAGGGTCTTCTACGAGCAGTACTTC; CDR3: CASSRDRVFYEQYF
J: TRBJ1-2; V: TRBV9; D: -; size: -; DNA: TGTGCCAGCACCCCACCCGGGGGGGGGTCTATCTACACCTTC; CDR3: CASTPPGGGSIYTF
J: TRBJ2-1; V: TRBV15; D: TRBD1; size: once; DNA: TGTGCCACCAGCTACCGGGACAGGGGATGGGATGAGCAGTTCTTC; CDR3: CATSYRDRGWDEQFF
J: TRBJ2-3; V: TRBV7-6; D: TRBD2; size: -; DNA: TGTGCCAGCAGCTCCCCCTCTACTGCGGGAGGCCTCGACTCCACAGATACGCAGTATTTT; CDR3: CASSSPSTAGGLDSTDTQYF
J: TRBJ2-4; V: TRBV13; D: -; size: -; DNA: TGTGCCAGCAGCCGACTAGCCAAAAACATTCAGTACTTC; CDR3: CASSRLAKNIQYF
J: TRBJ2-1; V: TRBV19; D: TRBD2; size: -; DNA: TGTGCCAGTAGTATAAGCGGTCCAGCGGGGGCCAATGAGCAGTTCTTC; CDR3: CASSISGPAGANEQFF
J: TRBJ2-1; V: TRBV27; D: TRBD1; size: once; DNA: TGTGCCAGCATCGACCGCGGTTACAGGGGCTCCTACAATGAGCAGTTCTTC; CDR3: CASIDRGYRGSYNEQFF
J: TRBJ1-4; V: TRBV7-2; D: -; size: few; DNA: TGTGCCAGCAGCTCGGTAGGGGAACTGTTTTTT; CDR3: CASSSVGELFF
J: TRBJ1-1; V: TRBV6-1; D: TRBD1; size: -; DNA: TGTGCCAGCACCCTGGGACAGGGATGGGACACTGAAGCTTTCTTT; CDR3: CASTLGQGWDTEAFF
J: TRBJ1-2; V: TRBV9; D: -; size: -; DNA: TGTGCCAGCAGCGTAGTAGGAGGAGGCTACACCTTC; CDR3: CASSVVGGGYTF
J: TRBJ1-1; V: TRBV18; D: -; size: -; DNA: TGTGCCAGCTCATCTCGCCGGGGGAACACTGAAGCTTTCTTT; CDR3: CASSSRRGNTEAFF
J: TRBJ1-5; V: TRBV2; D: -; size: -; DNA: TGTGCCAGCAGTTCCCGGGACACAAATCAGCCCCAGCATTTT; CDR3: CASSSRDTNQPQHF
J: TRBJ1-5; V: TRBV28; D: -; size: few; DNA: TGTGCCAGCAGGCTAGAGAATCAGCCCCAGCATTTT; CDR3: CASRLENQPQHF
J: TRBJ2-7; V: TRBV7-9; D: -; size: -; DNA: TGTGCCAGCCTATCGGGCGGCGAGCAGTACTTC; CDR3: CASLSGGEQYF
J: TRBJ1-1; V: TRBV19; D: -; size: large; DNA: TGTGCCTGCCGGAGGGCAGGGCTGGACACTGAAGCTTTCTTT; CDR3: CACRRAGLDTEAFF
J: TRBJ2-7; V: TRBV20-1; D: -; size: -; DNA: TGCAGTGCCAGGAGTTCCTACGAGCAGTACTTC; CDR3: CSARSSYEQYF
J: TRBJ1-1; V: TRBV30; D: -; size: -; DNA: TGTGCCTGGACCACGGACAGGAACACTGAAGCTTTCTTT; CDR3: CAWTTDRNTEAFF
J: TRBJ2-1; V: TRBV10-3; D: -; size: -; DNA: TGTGCCGCGGGGTTAGGGGTATCAAGGGAGCAGTTCTTC; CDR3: CAAGLGVSREQFF
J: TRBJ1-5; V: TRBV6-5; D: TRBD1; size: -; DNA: TGTGCCACCGCAGGGGGGTTGTGGATTCAGCCCCAGCATTTT; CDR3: CATAGGLWIQPQHF
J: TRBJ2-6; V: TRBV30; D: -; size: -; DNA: TGTGCCTGGACCCCGGGAGCTGGGGCCAACGTCCTGACTTTC; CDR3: CAWTPGAGANVLTF
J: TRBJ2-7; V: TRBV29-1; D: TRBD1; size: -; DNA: TGCAGCGTTGAGATTGTCGGGACAGGGGGCTTCGAGCAGTACTTC; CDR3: CSVEIVGTGGFEQYF
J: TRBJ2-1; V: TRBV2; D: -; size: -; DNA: TGTGCCAGCGGAGGGTGGACGGGACCCACCTACAATGAGCAGTTCTTC; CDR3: CASGGWTGPTYNEQFF
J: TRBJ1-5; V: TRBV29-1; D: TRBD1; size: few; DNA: TGCAGCGTCCGGACAGGCGGGATCAATCAGCCCCAGCATTTT; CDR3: CSVRTGGINQPQHF
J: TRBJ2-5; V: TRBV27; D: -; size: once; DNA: TGTGCCAGCAGTTTATTGGCGGGCTACCAAGAGACCCAGTACTTC; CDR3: CASSLLAGYQETQYF
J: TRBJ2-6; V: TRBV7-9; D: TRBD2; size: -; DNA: TGTGCCAGCAGCTTATCGGGGGGGCCCAGGTCTGGGGCCAACGTCCTGACTTTC; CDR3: CASSLSGGPRSGANVLTF
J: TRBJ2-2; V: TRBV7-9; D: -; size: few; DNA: TGTGCCAGCAGCTTAATAAAGCTGTTTTTT; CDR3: CASSLIKLFF
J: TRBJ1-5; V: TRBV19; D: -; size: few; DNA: TGTGCCAGTAGGGCGGGCAATCAGCCCCAGCATTTT; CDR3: CASRAGNQPQHF
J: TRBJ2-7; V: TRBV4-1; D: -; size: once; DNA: TGCGCCAGCAGCCAAGAGGGCAGCTCCTTCGGGGTGCAGTACTTC; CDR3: CASSQEGSSFGVQYF
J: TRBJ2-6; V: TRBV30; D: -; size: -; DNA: TGTGCCTGTGGGGCAGGGACTGGGGCCAACGTCCTGACTTTC; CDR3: CACGAGTGANVLTF